This T cell receptor (beta chain) was documented in a study of shared clonotypes between healthy human individuals. Overall study context: Every donor yielded three CD4 naive, three CD4 memory, two CD8 naive and one CD8 memory plate.

About this clone: Its antigen is unidentified. Other nucleotide sequences from this sample produce the same CDR3.

Method: immunoSEQ multiplex PCR; TCRdb's copy keeps in-frame clones and lacks some. The table lists around 940,000 clones, roughly 72% of them singletons. The V segment lost 6 bases and the J segment 4 bases; nucleotides outside the gene matches: 1. CDR1 SNHLY and CDR2 FYNNEI come from the germline V gene. This CDR3 comprises 14 residues. Study-level results: Naive subsets generally exceeded memory subsets in estimated richness. With a handful of donors compared, approximately 5.5% of naive CD4 clonotypes were shared.

This TCR came from a man between 18 and 35 years old in good health. Sequenced sample: memory CD4+ T cells sorted from blood. Subset here: CD45RA-negative fraction. This chain uses TRBV2 with TRBJ2-1, with 12 nucleotides matching TRBD2. Here the CDR3 DNA reads TGTGCCAGCAGCGGGACTAGCGGGTACAATGAGCAGTTCTTC. The encoded protein is CASSGTSGYNEQFF. Full variable domain (outside the CDR3, taken from reference TRBV2 and TRBJ2-1): EPEVTQTPSHQVTQMGQEVILRCVPISNHLYFYWYRQILGQKVEFLVSFYNNEISEKSEIFDDQFSVERPDGSNFTLKIRSTKLEDSAMYFCASSGTSGYNEQFFGPGTRLTVL.